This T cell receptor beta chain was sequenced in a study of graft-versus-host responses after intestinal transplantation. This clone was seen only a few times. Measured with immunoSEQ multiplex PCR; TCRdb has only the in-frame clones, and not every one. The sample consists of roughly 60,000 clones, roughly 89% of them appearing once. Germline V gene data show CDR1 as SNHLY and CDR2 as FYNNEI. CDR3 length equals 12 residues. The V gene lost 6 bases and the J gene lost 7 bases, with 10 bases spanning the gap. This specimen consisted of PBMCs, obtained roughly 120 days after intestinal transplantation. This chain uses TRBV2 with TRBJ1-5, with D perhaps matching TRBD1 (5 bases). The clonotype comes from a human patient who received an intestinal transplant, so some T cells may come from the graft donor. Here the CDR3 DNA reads TGTGCCAGCAGGACCGGGGGGCAGCCCCAGCATTTT. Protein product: CASRTGGQPQHF. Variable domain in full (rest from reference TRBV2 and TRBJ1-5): EPEVTQTPSHQVTQMGQEVILRCVPISNHLYFYWYRQILGQKVEFLVSFYNNEISEKSEIFDDQFSVERPDGSNFTLKIRSTKLEDSAMYFCASRTGGQPQHFGDGTRLSIL.